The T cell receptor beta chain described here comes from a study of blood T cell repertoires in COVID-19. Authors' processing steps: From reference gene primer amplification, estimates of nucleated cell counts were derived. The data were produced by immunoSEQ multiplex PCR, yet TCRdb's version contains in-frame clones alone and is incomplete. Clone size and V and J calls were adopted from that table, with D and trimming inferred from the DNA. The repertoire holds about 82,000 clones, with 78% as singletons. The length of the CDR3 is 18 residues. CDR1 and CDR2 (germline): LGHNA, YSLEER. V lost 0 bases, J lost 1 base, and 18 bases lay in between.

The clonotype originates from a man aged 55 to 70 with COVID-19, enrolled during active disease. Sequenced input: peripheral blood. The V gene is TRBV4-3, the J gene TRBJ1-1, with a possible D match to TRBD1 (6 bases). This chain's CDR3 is CASSQDLVGAGANTEAFF. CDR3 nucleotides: TGCGCCAGCAGCCAAGATCTGGTTGGGGCAGGGGCGAACACTGAAGCTTTCTTT.